A single sample is the source of the 16 T cell receptor beta chains below, sequenced in a study of control samples from healthy donors and cancer patients. Sequencing was performed with immunoSEQ multiplex PCR; in TCRdb, only in-frame clones are kept and a portion is missing. The top ten hold 1.8% of the sample, which has some 190,000 clones, about 91% seen once. Sequencing was performed on blood. These receptors all stem from a young man in good health.

The chain is built from TRBV6-5 and TRBJ1-2, with 8 bases identical to TRBD1. CDR1 and CDR2 (germline): MNHEY, SVGAGI. The CDR3 length is 13 residues. Unmatched junction bases numbered 7, after V lost 6 bases and J lost 7 bases. The CDR3 here is CASSQDREVGYTF. CDR3 nucleotide sequence: TGTGCCAGCAGCCAGGACAGGGAGGTTGGCTACACCTTC.

The chain combines TRBV6-4 with TRBJ1-5, with a weak D call TRBD1 (5 bases). V was cut by 6 bases and J by 3 bases, with 12 bases left in between. Germline V gives CDR1 MRHNA, CDR2 SNTAGT. This CDR3 has 14 amino acids. CDR3 amino acids: CASSPGPHNQPQHF. The CDR3 DNA reads as TGTGCCAGCAGCCCGGGACCGCACAATCAGCCCCAGCATTTT.

J is TRBJ2-5 and V is TRBV24-1; D not resolved. CDR1 KGHDR and CDR2 SFDVKD come from the germline V gene. The CDR3 loop spans 13 amino acids. V was shortened by 12 bases and J by 5 bases, with 18 bases between the two germline ends. The CDR3 loop reads CASHGDRDETQYF. The CDR3 bases are TGTGCCTCCCATGGGGATAGGGATGAGACCCAGTACTTC.

The rearrangement joins TRBV24-1 to TRBJ2-1, with D hard to call. Trimming removed 9 bases from V and 5 bases from J, with 10 bases in between. Germline values: CDR1 KGHDR, CDR2 SFDVKD. The CDR3 is 12 residues long. CDR3 DNA sequence: TGTGCCACCGGCCAATATGACAATGAGCAGTTCTTC. Translating it yields CATGQYDNEQFF.

To note about this clone: Distinct nucleotide sequences in the sample also encode this CDR3. The V and J genes are TRBV6-5 and TRBJ2-7, with TRBD1 identical over 8 bases. The J segment lost 2 bases and the V segment lost 5 bases, leaving 2 bases of the junction unmatched. Germline V gives CDR1 MNHEY, CDR2 SVGAGI. The CDR3 loop spans 13 amino acids. The CDR3 spells CASSLQGAYEQYF. CDR3 coding DNA: TGTGCCAGCAGTCTACAGGGGGCCTACGAGCAGTACTTC.

The chain combines TRBV6-5 with TRBJ1-5; 7 positions agree with TRBD1. The germline gives CDR1 MNHEY, CDR2 SVGAGI. V shed 5 bases, J shed 4 bases, and the junction held 5 bases outside the gene matches. CDR3 length equals 14 residues. CDR3 in DNA: TGTGCCAGCAGTAGACAGGGAGGTAATCAGCCCCAGCATTTT. It specifies CASSRQGGNQPQHF.

The CDR3, as DNA: TGTGCCAGCAGCCCCCGGGTAGGTTTGGAGACCCAGTACTTC. This encodes CASSPRVGLETQYF. The rearrangement links TRBV9 to TRBJ2-5; D remains unclear. This CDR3 has 14 amino acids. Germline V CDR1 and CDR2: SGDLS, YYNGEE. The V gene lost 4 bases and the J gene lost 5 bases, with 15 bases spanning the gap.

J is TRBJ1-1 and V is TRBV29-1, with a possible D match to TRBD1 (6 bases). CDR3 length: 13 amino acids. Germline V gene sequence: CDR1 SQVTM, CDR2 ANQGSEA. V was pared by 4 bases and J by 1 base, with 10 bases between. Here the CDR3 reads CSVAHRANTEAFF. CDR3 sequence (DNA): TGCAGCGTTGCGCACAGGGCGAACACTGAAGCTTTCTTT.

The chain joins TRBV24-1 to TRBJ2-1; D call uncertain. CDR1 KGHDR and CDR2 SFDVKD come from the germline V gene. The V and J ends lost 4 bases and 7 bases respectively, with 7 bases between them. The CDR3 runs 12 residues. The CDR3 region is CATSETTNEQFF. CDR3 sequence (DNA): TGTGCCACCAGTGAGACCACAAATGAGCAGTTCTTC.

The gene calls are TRBV2 and TRBJ2-4, with 7 bases matching TRBD2. Losses at the gene ends were 3 bases for V and 8 bases for J; bases not matched to a gene: 4. In germline, CDR1 is SNHLY, CDR2 FYNNEI. The CDR3 runs 13 residues. The chain's CDR3 is CASSERGRDIQYF. DNA of the CDR3: TGTGCCAGCAGTGAGCGGGGGAGGGACATTCAGTACTTC.

The gene calls are TRBV4-1 and TRBJ2-7; TRBD1 matches 9 bases. This CDR3 spans 15 amino acids. The germline V gene has CDR1 MGHRA and CDR2 YSYEKL. Unmatched junction bases numbered 6, after V lost 4 bases and J lost 2 bases. The CDR3 sequence: CASSPSGTGTYEQYF. CDR3 nucleotide sequence: TGCGCCAGCAGCCCATCCGGGACAGGGACCTACGAGCAGTACTTC.

This clone was seen only once. V and J are TRBV7-2 and TRBJ1-5; D not resolved. Trimming took 8 bases from V and 0 from J, leaving 11 bases between them. CDR3 length: 14 amino acids. Germline assignment: CDR1 SGHTA and CDR2 FQGNSA. As DNA, the CDR3 is TGTGCCAGCGCCCCGGGTTTTAGCAATCAGCCCCAGCATTTT. Residues: CASAPGFSNQPQHF.

The V gene is TRBV13, the J gene TRBJ1-5, with D possibly matching TRBD1 (5 bases). V was shortened by 1 base and J by 9 bases, with 7 bases between the two germline ends. This CDR3 is 12 amino acids long. CDR1 and CDR2 from the germline V gene are PRHDT and FYEKMQ (reference sequence). DNA for the CDR3: TGTGCCAGCAGCTTAGTGGGGGGGCCCCAGCATTTT. This codes for CASSLVGGPQHF.

This clone turned up a few times. The chain uses TRBV5-4 and TRBJ1-1; D is perhaps TRBD1 (5 bases). CDR1 and CDR2 (germline): SGHNT, YYREEE (reference sequence). The CDR3 runs to 14 residues. V lost 2 bases and J lost 3, with 11 bases in between. CDR3 amino acids: CASSFWGIDTEAFF. Here the CDR3 DNA reads TGTGCCAGCAGCTTTTGGGGGATTGACACTGAAGCTTTCTTT.

The chain has TRBV11-2 and TRBJ2-3, with 9 bases lining up with TRBD2. Germline-derived CDR1 and CDR2 are SGHAT and FQNNGV. This CDR3 has 15 residues. V dropped 5 bases and J dropped 6; count of bases not matched to a gene: 9. The CDR3: CASSPLRSGGDTQYF. The CDR3 DNA sequence: TGTGCCAGCAGCCCCTTAAGAAGCGGGGGGGATACGCAGTATTTT.

This sequence joins TRBV19 and TRBJ2-7, with TRBD2 identical over 9 bases. The V gene end was trimmed by 4 bases and the J gene end by 7 bases; junction bases not matched to a gene: 11. The CDR3 is made up of 15 amino acids. Looked up from germline, CDR1 is LNHDA and CDR2 is SQIVND (reference sequence). This CDR3 is CASSTIAGAQFEQYF. In nucleotides, the CDR3 is TGTGCCAGTAGTACAATAGCGGGGGCCCAATTTGAGCAGTACTTC.